The sequence of this TCR beta chain was determined in a study of cytomegalovirus exposure and HLA in healthy donors. Study outcomes and limitations: In vitro assays verified that three CMV-associated chains recognized CMV antigens specifically.

Germline V CDR1 and CDR2: ENHRY, SYGVKD. V was clipped by 10 bases and J by 1 base; unmatched bases: 7. The CDR3 covers 14 residues. The PCR ran on 60 Vbeta and 13 Jbeta primers. Produced via immunoSEQ multiplex PCR; TCRdb's table is partial and in-frame only. The table lists 80,000 to 100,000 clones. Of note for this clone: Its antigen remains unknown.

The receptor comes from a man in his fifties or sixties in good health and CMV-seronegative. Sequencing was done on a sample of PBMCs. The chain uses TRBV10-3 and TRBJ2-4; TRBD1 matches at 7 bases. The CDR3 sequence is CATYRGEAKNIQYF. CDR3 bases: TGTGCCACCTACAGGGGTGAGGCCAAAAACATTCAGTACTTC.